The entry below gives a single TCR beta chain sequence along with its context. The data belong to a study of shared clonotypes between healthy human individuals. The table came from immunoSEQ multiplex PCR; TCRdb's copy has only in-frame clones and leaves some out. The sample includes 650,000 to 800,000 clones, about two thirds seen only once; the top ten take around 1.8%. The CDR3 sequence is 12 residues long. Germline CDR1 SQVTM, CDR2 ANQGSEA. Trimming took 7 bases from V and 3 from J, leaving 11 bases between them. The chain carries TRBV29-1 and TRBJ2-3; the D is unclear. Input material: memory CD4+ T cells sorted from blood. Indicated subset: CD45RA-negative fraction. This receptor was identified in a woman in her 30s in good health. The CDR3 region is CSADEATDTQYF. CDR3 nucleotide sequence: TGCAGCGCCGACGAGGCGACAGATACGCAGTATTTT.